What follows are 6 T cell receptor beta chains derived from one specimen sequenced in a study of blood T cell dynamics during melanoma immunotherapy (dated by TCRdb to 2018 to 2021). Reading the label with the study, this specimen's time point is: pre-treatment baseline. Library method: the immunoSEQ multiplex PCR assay. As stored in TCRdb, this immuneACCESS dataset retains in-frame rearrangements with V and J assigned. A fraction of the clones does not appear; measured against another copy, unresolved V genes explain less than half of the discrepancy, and the remainder lacks a known reason. Here the sample has roughly 10,000 clones; around four fifths occur a single time. The ten largest clones take up about a fifth of the sample. Material: blood, obtained from a patient treated with checkpoint blockade. These receptors came from a human donor with melanoma.

The chain joins TRBV30 to TRBJ2-3, with TRBD2 matching 13 bases. Germline CDR1 and CDR2: GTSNPN and SVGIG (reference sequence). J was trimmed by 2 bases and V by 4 bases; bases with no gene match: 3. The CDR3 totals 15 residues. In DNA form, the CDR3 reads TGTGCCTGGAAACTAGCGGGAGGGTACACAGATACGCAGTATTTT. The encoded protein is CAWKLAGGYTDTQYF.

The rearrangement links TRBV5-6 to TRBJ2-1; D gene ambiguous. CDR3 length: 14 amino acids. The germline V gene has CDR1 SGHDT and CDR2 YYEEEE. The V gene lost 0 bases and the J gene lost 10 bases, with 14 bases spanning the gap. Written as DNA, the CDR3 is TGTGCCAGCAGCTTGGCTCTGGACGCATACGAGCAGTTCTTC. This sequence encodes CASSLALDAYEQFF.

The rearrangement links TRBV2 to TRBJ2-6; 9 bases fit TRBD1. This CDR3 comprises 17 residues. V trimming: 4 bases; J trimming: 2 bases; junction bases outside the gene matches: 6. CDR1 SNHLY and CDR2 FYNNEI come from the germline V gene. The CDR3 DNA is TGTGCCAGCAGTGCGGGACAGGGTAACCCTGGGGCCAACGTCCTGACTTTC. Translating gives CASSAGQGNPGANVLTF.

The rearrangement joins TRBV19 to TRBJ1-5; the D is unclear. The germline gives CDR1 LNHDA, CDR2 SQIVND (reference sequence). This CDR3 comprises 17 residues. The V and J ends lost 7 bases and 0 bases respectively, with 19 bases between them. The CDR3 loop is CASMGSVQSYSNQPQHF. In DNA form, the CDR3 reads TGTGCCAGTATGGGGTCAGTTCAAAGTTATAGCAATCAGCCCCAGCATTTT.

A note on this clone: Other DNA variants within this sample encode the same CDR3. The V and J genes are TRBV27 and TRBJ1-2; 8 bases align to TRBD1. Trimming at V came to 5 bases and at J to 8 bases, leaving 10 bases not matched to a gene. CDR1 is MNHEY and CDR2 is SMNVEV in the germline V gene (reference sequence). CDR3 length equals 14 residues. As DNA, the CDR3 is TGTGCCAGCAGTCGAACCGGACAGGGTGGCGGCTACACCTTC. Its protein product is CASSRTGQGGGYTF.

This rearrangement joins TRBV2 to TRBJ1-4; tentatively, D is TRBD1 (6 bases). Germline V gene data show CDR1 as SNHLY and CDR2 as FYNNEI. The CDR3 consists of 14 residues. With 7 bases removed from V and 2 bases from J, the gap between germline ends came to 11 bases. CDR3 region: CASTGVSTNEKLFF. DNA of the CDR3: TGTGCCAGCACAGGGGTTTCGACTAATGAAAAACTGTTTTTT.